This T cell receptor beta chain derives from a study of cytomegalovirus exposure and HLA in healthy donors. As to this clone: Antigen unknown.

Trimming pared 3 bases from V and 1 base from J, leaving 10 bases between. The germline V gene has CDR1 MNHEY and CDR2 SVGAGI. This CDR3 contains 14 residues. Study-wide results and limits: TCR beta sequences numbering around 15,000 were associated with HLA alleles at 0.05 false discovery rate in a later analysis.

60 Vbeta and 13 Jbeta primers were used in PCR. Profiled with immunoSEQ multiplex PCR; TCRdb holds only in-frame clones, not every one. The table includes some 190,000 clones, about 90% detected once. The clonotype comes from a man aged 25 to 40 in good health and CMV-seronegative. The source material was PBMCs. The chain couples TRBV6-5 to TRBJ2-7; perhaps TRBD1 as D (5 bases). CDR3 bases: TGTGCCAGCAGTTATAGTAGGACATCCTACGAGCAGTACTTC. This encodes CASSYSRTSYEQYF.